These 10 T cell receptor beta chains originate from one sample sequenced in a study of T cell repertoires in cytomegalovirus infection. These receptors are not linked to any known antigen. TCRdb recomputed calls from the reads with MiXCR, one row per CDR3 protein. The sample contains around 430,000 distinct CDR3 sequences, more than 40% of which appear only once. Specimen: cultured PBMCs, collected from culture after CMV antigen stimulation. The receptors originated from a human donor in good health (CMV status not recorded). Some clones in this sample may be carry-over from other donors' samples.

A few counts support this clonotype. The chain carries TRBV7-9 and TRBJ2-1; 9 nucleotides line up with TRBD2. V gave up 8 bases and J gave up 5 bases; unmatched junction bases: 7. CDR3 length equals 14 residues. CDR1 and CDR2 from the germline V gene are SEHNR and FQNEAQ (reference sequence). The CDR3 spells CASFRLAVHNEQFF. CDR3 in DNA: TGTGCCAGCTTCCGACTAGCGGTTCACAATGAGCAGTTCTTC.

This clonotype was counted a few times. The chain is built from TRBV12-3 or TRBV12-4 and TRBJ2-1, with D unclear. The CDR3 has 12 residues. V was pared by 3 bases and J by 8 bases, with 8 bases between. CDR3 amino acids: CASSFTSDEQFF. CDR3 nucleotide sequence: TGTGCCAGCAGTTTTACGAGCGATGAGCAGTTCTTC.

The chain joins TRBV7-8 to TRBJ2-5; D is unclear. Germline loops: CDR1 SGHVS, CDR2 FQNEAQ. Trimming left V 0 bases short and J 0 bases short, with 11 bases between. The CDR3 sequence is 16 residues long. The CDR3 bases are TGTGCCAGCAGCTTAGCGGCCGACGTATACCAAGAGACCCAGTACTTC. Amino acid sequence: CASSLAADVYQETQYF.

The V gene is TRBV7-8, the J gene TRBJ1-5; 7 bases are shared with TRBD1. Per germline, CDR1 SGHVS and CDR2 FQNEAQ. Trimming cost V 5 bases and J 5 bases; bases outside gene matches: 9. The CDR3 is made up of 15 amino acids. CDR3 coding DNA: TGTGCCAGCAGCAATCGACAGGGTGGTTATCAGCCCCAGCATTTT. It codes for CASSNRQGGYQPQHF. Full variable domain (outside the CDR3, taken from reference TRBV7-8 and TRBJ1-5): GAGVSQSPRYKVAKRGQDVALRCDPISGHVSLFWYQQALGQGPEFLTYFQNEAQLDKSGLPSDRFFAERPEGSVSTLKIQRTQQEDSAVYLCASSNRQGGYQPQHFGDGTRLSIL.

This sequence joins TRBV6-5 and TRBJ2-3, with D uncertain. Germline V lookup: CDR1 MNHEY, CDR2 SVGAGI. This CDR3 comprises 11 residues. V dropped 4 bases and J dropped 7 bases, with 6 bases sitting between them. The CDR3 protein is CASSSHNTQYF. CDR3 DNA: TGTGCCAGCAGTTCTCATAATACGCAGTATTTT.

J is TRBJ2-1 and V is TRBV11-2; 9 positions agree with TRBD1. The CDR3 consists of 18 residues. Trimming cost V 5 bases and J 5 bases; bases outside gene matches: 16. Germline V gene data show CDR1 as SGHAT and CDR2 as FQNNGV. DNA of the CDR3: TGTGCCAGCAGCCTGACCGGGACAGGGATGATGGGGCACAATGAGCAGTTCTTC. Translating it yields CASSLTGTGMMGHNEQFF.

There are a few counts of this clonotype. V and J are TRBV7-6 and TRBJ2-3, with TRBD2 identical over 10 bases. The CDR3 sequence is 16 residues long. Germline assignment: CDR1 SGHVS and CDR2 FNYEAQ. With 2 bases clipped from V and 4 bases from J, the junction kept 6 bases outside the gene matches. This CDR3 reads CASSLSGGLASDTQYF. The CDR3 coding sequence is TGTGCCAGCAGCTTATCGGGGGGACTAGCGTCAGATACGCAGTATTTT.

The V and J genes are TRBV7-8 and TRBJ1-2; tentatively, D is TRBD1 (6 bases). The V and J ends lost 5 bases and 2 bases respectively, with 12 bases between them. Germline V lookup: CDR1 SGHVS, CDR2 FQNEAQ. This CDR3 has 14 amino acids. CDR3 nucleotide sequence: TGTGCCAGCAGCCCACGGGGGCCAAACTATGGCTACACCTTC. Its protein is CASSPRGPNYGYTF.

This CDR3 reads CASRRIEEDTQYF. The CDR3 DNA reads TGCGCCAGCAGGCGAATCGAGGAAGATACGCAGTATTTT. This chain uses TRBV5-1 with TRBJ2-3; unclear D gene. Per germline, CDR1 SGHRS and CDR2 YFSETQ. With 5 bases removed from V and 5 bases from J, the gap between germline ends came to 12 bases. This CDR3 has 13 amino acids.

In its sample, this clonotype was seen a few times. CDR3 amino acids: CASRPTGYTGELFF. For the CDR3, the DNA is TGTGCCAGCAGGCCCACAGGGTACACCGGGGAGCTGTTTTTT. The chain is built from TRBV7-6 and TRBJ2-2, with D possibly being TRBD1 (6 bases). V was trimmed by 6 bases and J by 3 bases, leaving 11 bases between them. Germline CDR1 is SGHVS and CDR2 is FNYEAQ. This CDR3 has 14 residues.